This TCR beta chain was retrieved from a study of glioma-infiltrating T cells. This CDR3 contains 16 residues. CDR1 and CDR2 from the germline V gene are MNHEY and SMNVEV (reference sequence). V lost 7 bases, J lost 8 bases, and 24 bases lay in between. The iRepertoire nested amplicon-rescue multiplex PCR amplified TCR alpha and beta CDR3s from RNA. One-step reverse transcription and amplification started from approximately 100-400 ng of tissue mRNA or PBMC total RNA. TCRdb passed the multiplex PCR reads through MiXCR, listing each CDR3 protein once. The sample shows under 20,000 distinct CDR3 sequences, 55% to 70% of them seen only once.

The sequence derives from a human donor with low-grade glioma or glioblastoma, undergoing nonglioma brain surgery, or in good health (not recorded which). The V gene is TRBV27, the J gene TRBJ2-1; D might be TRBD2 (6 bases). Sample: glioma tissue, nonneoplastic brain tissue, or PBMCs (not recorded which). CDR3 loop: CASTLLGGGGPHEQFF. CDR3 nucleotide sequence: TGTGCCAGCACTCTCTTGGGAGGCGGAGGGCCCCATGAGCAGTTCTTC.